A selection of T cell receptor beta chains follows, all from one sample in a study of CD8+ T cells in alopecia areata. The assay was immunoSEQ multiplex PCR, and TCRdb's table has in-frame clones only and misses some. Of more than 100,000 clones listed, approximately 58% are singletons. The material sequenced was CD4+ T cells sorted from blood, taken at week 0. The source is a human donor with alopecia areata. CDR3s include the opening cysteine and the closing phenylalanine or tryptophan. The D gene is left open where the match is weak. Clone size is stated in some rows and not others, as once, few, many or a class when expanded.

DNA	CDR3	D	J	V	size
TGTGCCAGCAGCTTAGGACAGGAGAACACTGAAGCTTTCTTT	CASSLGQENTEAFF	NA	TRBJ1-1	TRBV11-1	NA
TGTGCCACCAGCAGAGGGTCGGGAAATGCGGCTTTCTTT	CATSRGSGNAAFF	NA	TRBJ1-1	TRBV15	NA
TGCAGCGGGACTACTGACTACGAGCAGTACTTC	CSGTTDYEQYF	NA	TRBJ2-7	TRBV29-1	few
TGCGCCAGCAGCCAAATGACAGTTGACACCGGGGAGCTGTTTTTT	CASSQMTVDTGELFF	NA	TRBJ2-2	TRBV4-3	NA
TGTGCCAGCAGCGTAGATCCAGCGGGGGGCACAGATACGCAGTATTTT	CASSVDPAGGTDTQYF	TRBD2	TRBJ2-3	TRBV9	NA
TGCGCCAGCAGCCAAGAGACAGGGGGGGCTGGGGCCAACGTCCTGACTTTC	CASSQETGGAGANVLTF	TRBD1	TRBJ2-6	TRBV4-3	once
TGTGCCAGCAGCTTGTGGAGTACGAACACCGGGGAGCTGTTTTTT	CASSLWSTNTGELFF	NA	TRBJ2-2	TRBV5-6	NA
TGTGCCAGCAGCGTAGGCGGGGGGCCCCAAGAGACCCAGTACTTC	CASSVGGGPQETQYF	TRBD2	TRBJ2-5	TRBV9	NA
TGTGCCAGCAGTCGGGACAGGGGGAACACTGAAGCTTTCTTT	CASSRDRGNTEAFF	TRBD1	TRBJ1-1	TRBV6-5	NA
TGTGCCAGCAGTCACCGGGCCCTTCGTGAAGAAAAACTGTTTTTT	CASSHRALREEKLFF	NA	TRBJ1-4	TRBV5-6	NA
TGTGCCAGTAGTATCCCCCGCAGGGGGGGGAACACTGAAGCTTTCTTT	CASSIPRRGGNTEAFF	TRBD1	TRBJ1-1	TRBV19	few
TGTGCCAGCAGCCGCGGACAGGGGACCTACGAGCAGTACTTC	CASSRGQGTYEQYF	TRBD1	TRBJ2-7	TRBV6-5	NA
TGTGCCAGTAGTATAGCCCCGTGGACCGAACTCTACAATGAGCAGTTCTTC	CASSIAPWTELYNEQFF	NA	TRBJ2-1	TRBV19	NA
TGCGCCAGCAGCCTACCGGGACAGGGGGGAGAGACCCAGTACTTC	CASSLPGQGGETQYF	TRBD1	TRBJ2-5	TRBV4-1	few
TGTGCCAGCAGCACCCGACTAGCGGGGGGGCATAATGAGCAGTTCTTC	CASSTRLAGGHNEQFF	TRBD2	TRBJ2-1	TRBV7-3	few
TGTGCCAGCAGCTTAGAGTTTACAGGTCAAGAGACCCAGTACTTC	CASSLEFTGQETQYF	NA	TRBJ2-5	TRBV7-2	NA
TGTGCCAGCAGTGTTGAGGCTGGCAGGGGTCGAGCTTTCTTT	CASSVEAGRGRAFF	NA	TRBJ1-1	TRBV6-4	NA
TGTGCCATCAGTGACAGGAATCAGCCCCAGCATTTT	CAISDRNQPQHF	NA	TRBJ1-5	TRBV10-3	few
TGTGCCAGCAGCTTAGCGGACAGGGATACGCAGTATTTT	CASSLADRDTQYF	TRBD1	TRBJ2-3	TRBV7-2	NA
TGTGCCAGTAGTCAGGGACAGCATCTTTATAACACTGAAGCTTTCTTT	CASSQGQHLYNTEAFF	TRBD1	TRBJ1-1	TRBV19	few